The 21 T cell receptor beta chains reported below all come from one sample, sequenced in a study of cytomegalovirus exposure and HLA in healthy donors (dated by TCRdb to between 2016 and 2019). Library preparation used the immunoSEQ multiplex PCR assay. The multiplex PCR relied on a mix of 60 forward primers for TCR Vbeta segments and 13 reverse primers for TCR Jbeta segments. The source is immuneACCESS, and TCRdb retained only in-frame sequences with V and J called. Part of the clones is not carried over; for the studies checked, unresolved V genes explain less than half of this, and the remainder is unexplained. The sample records approximately 91,000 clones, around nine tenths of which are singletons. The top ten clonotypes cover 9% to 9.5% of the sample. Specimen: PBMCs. Receptor source: a young man in good health and CMV-seropositive.

The chain carries TRBV7-2 and TRBJ2-7; 8 bases are a match to TRBD1. This CDR3 has 14 amino acids. V was clipped by 6 bases and J by 4 bases; unmatched bases: 8. CDR1 SGHTA and CDR2 FQGNSA come from the germline V gene. The CDR3 coding sequence is TGTGCCAGCAGGGTGGGCAGGGGGCATTACGAGCAGTACTTC. This gives the protein CASRVGRGHYEQYF.

This chain joins TRBV5-1 and TRBJ2-2; the D is unclear. The CDR3 has 13 residues. Trimming removed 6 bases at V and 3 bases at J, with 9 bases between. Germline assignment: CDR1 SGHRS and CDR2 YFSETQ. CDR3 sequence (DNA): TGCGCCAGCACGGAGCGAGACACCGGGGAGCTGTTTTTT. It is translated as CASTERDTGELFF.

The chain carries TRBV30 and TRBJ1-1; perhaps TRBD1 as D (6 bases). CDR1 and CDR2 (germline): GTSNPN, SVGIG (reference sequence). The CDR3 runs 13 residues. The ends were cut back, 7 bases at V and 0 bases at J, with 12 bases in the middle. CDR3 sequence (DNA): TGTGCCTTAAACGGACAGCTGAACACTGAAGCTTTCTTT. It specifies CALNGQLNTEAFF. Full variable domain (missing parts from reference TRBV30 and TRBJ1-1): SQTIHQWPATLVQPVGSPLSLECTVEGTSNPNLYWYRQAAGRGLQLLFYSVGIGQISSEVPQNLSASRPQDRQFILSSKKLLLSDSGFYLCALNGQLNTEAFFGQGTRLTVV.

The chain recombines TRBV27 with TRBJ2-7; the match to TRBD1 covers 8 bases. Losses at the gene ends were 1 base for V and 3 bases for J; bases not matched to a gene: 11. This CDR3 region has 17 residues. Germline CDR1 and CDR2: MNHEY and SMNVEV (reference sequence). CDR3 DNA: TGTGCCAGCAGTTTATTTGTTGGCGGGACAGGTAACTACGAGCAGTACTTC. Translation: CASSLFVGGTGNYEQYF.

This clone was picked up a small number of times. CDR3 region: CASSPRTGFNSYNEQFF. CDR3 bases: TGTGCCAGCAGCCCGAGGACAGGTTTTAACTCCTACAATGAGCAGTTCTTC. The chain carries TRBV7-8 and TRBJ2-1; TRBD1 aligns across 7 bases. Germline CDR1 SGHVS, CDR2 FQNEAQ. The CDR3 contains 17 residues. The junction had 10 bases not matched to a gene; V was cut back by 5 bases and J by 0 bases.

The CDR3 is CASSRQGAGNTIYF. CDR3 in DNA: TGTGCCAGCAGCCGCCAGGGGGCTGGAAACACCATATATTTT. The chain uses TRBV14 and TRBJ1-3; 7 bases agree with TRBD1. Germline V gene data show CDR1 as SGHDN and CDR2 as FVKESK. The ends lost 4 bases at V and 2 bases at J; junction bases unmatched: 2. The CDR3 consists of 14 residues.

The chain combines TRBV13 with TRBJ2-7, with TRBD2 identical over 12 bases. This CDR3 has 16 amino acids. V gave up 5 bases and J gave up 1 base; unmatched junction bases: 6. Germline loops: CDR1 PRHDT, CDR2 FYEKMQ (reference sequence). CDR3 region: CASSPGTSGFSYEQYF. The DNA for the CDR3 is TGTGCCAGCAGCCCTGGGACTAGCGGGTTTTCCTACGAGCAGTACTTC.

CDR3 DNA: TGCGCCAGCAGTCGGGACTACGCGGCCGAGCAGTACTTC. Protein sequence: CASSRDYAAEQYF. V is TRBV10-1 and J is TRBJ2-7; the match to TRBD2 covers 7 bases. Germline V lookup: CDR1 WNHNN, CDR2 SYGVQD (reference sequence). V dropped 5 bases and J dropped 6; count of bases not matched to a gene: 7. CDR3 size: 13 residues.

The DNA for the CDR3 is TGTGCCAGCAGCTTAACAACGGGGTTGAACAATGAGCAGTTCTTC. Translated, it gives CASSLTTGLNNEQFF. J is TRBJ2-1 and V is TRBV28, with a weak D call TRBD2 (5 bases). CDR1 and CDR2 from the germline V gene are MDHEN and SYDVKM. Trimming cost V 6 bases and J 5 bases, with 17 bases left between them. This CDR3 contains 15 residues.

This sequence joins TRBV6-6 and TRBJ1-2; D is uncertain. V lost 2 bases to trimming and J lost 3 bases, with 10 bases between them. The CDR3 contains 14 residues. Germline assignment: CDR1 MNHNY and CDR2 SVGAGI (reference sequence). The CDR3 DNA follows: TGTGCCAGCAGTTACGGGAGTTTCGACTATGGCTACACCTTC. Amino acids: CASSYGSFDYGYTF.

This chain links TRBV28 with TRBJ1-1, with TRBD1 identical over 7 bases. Germline lookup yields CDR1 MDHEN and CDR2 SYDVKM. This CDR3 contains 15 residues. Trimming at V came to 3 bases and at J to 3 bases, leaving 7 bases not matched to a gene. The DNA for the CDR3 is TGTGCCAGCAGTTTTCGGGACAGACCTTACACTGAAGCTTTCTTT. Protein product: CASSFRDRPYTEAFF.

This chain joins TRBV27 and TRBJ2-1; 8 bases are shared with TRBD2. Trimming removed 7 bases from V and 8 bases from J; junction bases left unmatched: 19. The CDR3 is made up of 17 amino acids. Germline V CDR1 and CDR2: MNHEY, SMNVEV (reference sequence). Written as DNA, the CDR3 is TGTGCCAGCAACCTGGGGGTAGCGGGAAGTAGTGTGTATGAGCAGTTCTTC. Translation gives CASNLGVAGSSVYEQFF.

The gene calls are TRBV7-9 and TRBJ2-6; 7 bases align to TRBD1. There are 15 residues in the CDR3. Trimming at V came to 5 bases and at J to 1 base, leaving 2 bases not matched to a gene. Germline CDR1 reads SEHNR; CDR2 reads FQNEAQ (reference sequence). CDR3 sequence reads: CASSRGQSGANVLTF. CDR3 nucleotide sequence: TGTGCCAGCAGCCGGGGACAGTCTGGGGCCAACGTCCTGACTTTC.

The V and J genes are TRBV27 and TRBJ2-5; 7 bases are shared with TRBD2. The length of the CDR3 is 15 residues. With 2 bases clipped from V and 5 bases from J, the junction kept 8 bases outside the gene matches. Germline V gives CDR1 MNHEY, CDR2 SMNVEV (reference sequence). CDR3 residues: CASSLRGGYRETQYF. The CDR3 region has the DNA TGTGCCAGCAGTTTACGGGGAGGGTATCGGGAGACCCAGTACTTC.

The chain employs TRBV2 and TRBJ2-7; 7 positions match TRBD2. Germline V gene sequence: CDR1 SNHLY, CDR2 FYNNEI. J was trimmed by 0 bases and V by 6 bases; bases with no gene match: 5. The CDR3 totals 14 residues. CDR3 nucleotide sequence: TGTGCCAGCAGAAGCGGGGCAAGCTCCTACGAGCAGTACTTC. Amino acids: CASRSGASSYEQYF.

The rearrangement joins TRBV30 to TRBJ1-3, with D uncertain. The CDR3 spans 12 residues. V gave up 4 bases and J gave up 2 bases, with 6 bases separating them. Germline-derived CDR1 and CDR2 are GTSNPN and SVGIG (reference sequence). The CDR3 nucleotides are TGTGCCTGGACAGAAGCTGGAAACACCATATATTTT. Amino acid sequence: CAWTEAGNTIYF.

As DNA, the CDR3 is TGTGCCAGCAGCTCTCAGGGGGGAATAGGGACAGATACGCAGTATTTT. It is translated as CASSSQGGIGTDTQYF. V is TRBV11-2 and J is TRBJ2-3, with D perhaps TRBD1 (7 bases). CDR3 length: 16 residues. Trimming stripped 4 bases from V and 3 bases from J, with 17 bases between. CDR1 is SGHAT and CDR2 is FQNNGV in the germline V gene.

V usage is TRBV7-6 and J usage is TRBJ2-7; no firm D call. The V and J ends lost 0 bases and 2 bases respectively, with 5 bases between them. The germline CDR1 and CDR2 sequences are SGHVS and FNYEAQ. The CDR3 runs to 13 residues. The chain's CDR3 is CASSLAPAYEQYF. In DNA, the CDR3 is TGTGCCAGCAGCTTAGCTCCTGCCTACGAGCAGTACTTC. The whole variable domain, filled in from reference TRBV7-6 and TRBJ2-7, reads GAGVSQSPRYKVTKRGQDVALRCDPISGHVSLYWYRQALGQGPEFLTYFNYEAQQDKSGLPNDRFSAERPEGSISTLTIQRTEQRDSAMYRCASSLAPAYEQYFGPGTRLTVT.

The V call is TRBV5-4, the J call TRBJ2-7; 10 bases agree with TRBD2. The CDR3 is 15 amino acids. Germline lookup yields CDR1 SGHNT and CDR2 YYREEE (reference sequence). V was clipped by 4 bases and J by 7 bases; unmatched bases: 11. The CDR3 protein is CASSPSPSGRAEQYF. Here the CDR3 DNA reads TGTGCCAGCAGCCCATCCCCTAGCGGGAGAGCTGAGCAGTACTTC.

The chain has TRBV15 and TRBJ1-1; maybe TRBD1 (5 bases). Trimming took 1 base from V and 1 from J, leaving 13 bases between them. This CDR3 spans 16 amino acids. Germline CDR1 reads LNHNV; CDR2 reads YYDKDF (reference sequence). CDR3 residues: CATSRGLGRANTEAFF. The CDR3 DNA follows: TGTGCCACCAGCAGAGGATTAGGCAGGGCGAACACTGAAGCTTTCTTT.

This clone was found once. The chain joins TRBV2 to TRBJ2-3; TRBD2 agrees at 7 bases. The CDR3 has 14 amino acids. Germline CDR1 reads SNHLY; CDR2 reads FYNNEI. V trimming: 6 bases; J trimming: 2 bases; junction bases outside the gene matches: 5. The CDR3 region has the DNA TGTGCCAGCAGGGGGGGGGTATACACAGATACGCAGTATTTT. Protein: CASRGGVYTDTQYF.